One T cell receptor (beta chain) is described in this entry. The study recruited hyperthyroidism patients aged 18 to 65 who were newly diagnosed, under 2 months' duration. Patients were excluded if they had other autoimmune diseases or uncontrolled infections, and likewise if pregnancy or lactation applied. As diagnostic evidence, clinical symptoms, serum thyroxine, TRAb, thyroid ultrasound and orbital computed tomography were relied upon. Germline-derived CDR1 and CDR2 are MNHNY and SVGAGI (reference sequence). V lost 0 bases and J lost 5, with 14 bases in between. The CDR3 is 15 residues long. This sample was taken from a study of Graves' ophthalmopathy and Graves' hyperthyroidism. Amplification targeted the TCR beta CDR3 regions, with RNA transcripts as the source material. Second-round multiplex PCR came after a first-round RT-PCR that employed HTBI primers. TCRdb itself ran the multiplex PCR reads through MiXCR, one entry per CDR3 protein. The sample shows roughly 36,000 distinct CDR3 sequences, approximately 50% of them seen only once.

The TCR comes from an adult woman with stable Graves' hyperthyroidism. The V call is TRBV6-6, the J call TRBJ2-7, with D maybe TRBD2 (5 bases). Sample: peripheral blood. CDR3 sequence (DNA): TGTGCCAGCAGTTACTCAGCTCAAACGGGGAACGAGCAGTACTTC. Its translation: CASSYSAQTGNEQYF.